This is a list of T cell receptor beta chains from one sample in a study of kidney transplant recipient with SARS-CoV-2 infection. From the reads, TCRdb called clonotypes with MiXCR, one entry per CDR3 protein. The data hold 200,000 to 300,000 distinct CDR3 sequences, with more than 25% observed a single time. Source: a blood sample, taken at baseline and on day 111 from a kidney transplant recipient. These receptors came from a male patient aged 25-45 years who had COVID-19 and was a kidney transplant recipient. The T cells may partly be graft donor cells. CDR3s include the opening cysteine and the closing phenylalanine or tryptophan. The D gene is left open where the match is weak. A row's size may be missing; if present it is once, few, many or a size class.

TRBV6-5	TRBD2	TRBJ2-3	many	CASSGTSGSSDTQYF	TGTGCCAGCAGTGGGACTAGCGGGAGTTCAGATACGCAGTATTTT
TRBV5-1	-	TRBJ2-6	few	CASSLGDGSGANVLTF	TGCGCCAGCAGCTTGGGTGACGGCTCTGGGGCCAACGTCCTGACTTTC
TRBV3-1	-	TRBJ1-2	many	CASSKDYTLRKTYGYTF	TGTGCCAGCAGCAAAGACTACACCCTTCGAAAGACCTATGGCTACACCTTC
TRBV8-2	-	TRBJ1-2	many	CGSRGPDSRKTYGYTF	TGTGGCAGTCGAGGCCCTGATAGCCGAAAGACCTATGGCTACACCTTC
TRBV4-3	-	TRBJ2-2	-	CASSQDRGPGELFF	TGCGCCAGCAGCCAAGACCGGGGGCCCGGGGAGCTGTTTTTT
TRBV7-2	-	TRBJ1-2	many	CASSVRSRDGKTYGYTF	TGTGCCAGCAGCGTTCGGTCCAGAGACGGAAAGACCTATGGCTACACCTTC
TRBV25-1	-	TRBJ2-7	many	CASSEFAGVGEQYF	TGTGCCAGCAGTGAATTCGCAGGGGTGGGAGAGCAGTACTTC
TRBV11-2	-	TRBJ1-2	-	CASSFCITSRKTYGYTF	TGTGCCAGCAGCTTTTGTATAACAAGCAGAAAGACCTATGGCTACACCTTC
TRBV3-1	-	TRBJ2-2	many	CASSLRLPISGLTGELFF	TGTGCCAGCAGCTTACGACTTCCCATTTCAGGCTTGACCGGGGAGCTGTTTTTT
TRBV4-3	-	TRBJ2-4	many	CASSQDGLADIQYF	TGCGCCAGCAGCCAAGATGGATTAGCGGACATTCAGTACTTC
TRBV19	TRBD1	TRBJ2-2	many	CASTLDRGTGELFF	TGTGCCAGTACCCTGGACAGGGGGACCGGGGAGCTGTTTTTT
TRBV3-1	-	TRBJ1-2	-	CASSTPSTLRKTYGYTF	TGTGCCAGCAGCACCCCTTCCACCCTTCGAAAGACCTATGGCTACACCTTC
TRBV20-1	-	TRBJ2-1	few	CSAPASRGRNEQFF	TGCAGTGCTCCCGCCAGCCGGGGGAGGAATGAGCAGTTCTTC
TRBV7-3	TRBD1	TRBJ2-4	-	CASSLGGTGGNIQYF	TGTGCCAGCAGCTTAGGGGGGACAGGGGGGAACATTCAGTACTTC
TRBV3-1	-	TRBJ2-5	many	CASSGSVPISFSETQYF	TGTGCCAGCAGCGGTTCTGTTCCCATTTCTTTCTCTGAGACCCAGTACTTC
TRBV7-8	-	TRBJ1-2	many	CASSLQMFTRKTYGYTF	TGTGCCAGCAGCCTGCAGATGTTTACCCGAAAGACCTATGGCTACACCTTC
TRBV21-1	-	TRBJ1-2	many	CASRLFASYRKTYGYTF	TGTGCCAGCAGACTATTCGCTAGCTACAGAAAGACCTATGGCTACACCTTC
TRBV19	-	TRBJ1-1	-	CASSNLGNTEAFF	TGTGCCAGTAGTAACCTGGGGAACACTGAAGCTTTCTTT
TRBV11-1	-	TRBJ1-2	many	CASSTHGKAGKTYGYTF	TGTGCCAGCAGCACCCATGGTAAGGCTGGAAAGACCTATGGCTACACCTTC
TRBV4-2	TRBD2	TRBJ2-1	many	CASSQETGSGGRNEQFF	TGTGCCAGCAGCCAAGAAACGGGGTCGGGAGGCCGAAATGAGCAGTTCTTC
TRBV3-1	-	TRBJ2-2	-	CASSRLAPISGLTGELFF	TGTGCCAGCAGCAGGTTAGCTCCCATTTCAGGCTTGACCGGGGAGCTGTTTTTT
TRBV6-9	-	TRBJ1-2	many	CASSNGLPYGKTYGYTF	TGTGCCAGCAGTAACGGACTGCCTTACGGAAAGACCTATGGCTACACCTTC
TRBV20-1	TRBD1	TRBJ2-7	many	CSALRDRFYEQYF	TGCAGTGCCCTCCGGGACAGGTTCTACGAGCAGTACTTC
TRBV4-1	-	TRBJ2-1	many	CASSQTSVGQFF	TGCGCCAGCAGCCAAACCTCCGTAGGGCAGTTCTTC
TRBV11-2	-	TRBJ1-1	many	CASSFFADTEAFF	TGTGCCAGCAGCTTCTTTGCCGACACTGAAGCTTTCTTT
TRBV6-1	TRBD2	TRBJ2-3	-	CASSEEISGSLGRSTDTQYF	TGTGCCAGCAGTGAAGAGATTAGCGGGTCCCTCGGTAGGAGCACAGATACGCAGTATTTT
TRBV7-9	-	TRBJ1-6	-	CASSFISDSSYNSPLHF	TGTGCCAGCAGCTTTATCAGTGATAGCTCCTATAATTCACCCCTCCACTTT
TRBV4-1	-	TRBJ2-1	-	CASSPTGRIYNEQFF	TGCGCCAGCAGCCCGACGGGCAGAATCTACAATGAGCAGTTCTTC
TRBV7-2	TRBD1	TRBJ2-5	many	CASSLVGQVIQETQYF	TGTGCCAGCAGCTTAGTTGGACAGGTGATCCAAGAGACCCAGTACTTC
TRBV6-6	TRBD1	TRBJ2-2	many	CASSAGTGNSKELFF	TGTGCCAGCAGTGCCGGGACAGGCAATTCCAAAGAGCTGTTTTTT
TRBV7-7	-	TRBJ1-2	many	CASSYPRKCRKTYGYTF	TGTGCCAGCAGCTACCCGCGTAAGTGCCGAAAGACCTATGGCTACACCTTC
TRBV24-1	-	TRBJ2-3	many	CATSDLVLDTQYF	TGTGCCACCAGTGATTTGGTTCTGGATACGCAGTATTTT
TRBV7-3	-	TRBJ2-7	many	CASSIERLGEQYF	TGTGCCAGCAGCATCGAGAGGCTTGGGGAGCAGTACTTC
TRBV20-1	-	TRBJ1-4	many	CSASGPGQGNEKLFF	TGCAGTGCTAGTGGCCCCGGGCAGGGTAATGAAAAACTGTTTTTT
TRBV7-9	TRBD1	TRBJ2-2	-	CASRPPSGTGCSTGELFF	TGTGCCAGCAGACCTCCCTCCGGGACAGGGTGTTCCACCGGGGAGCTGTTTTTT
TRBV19	-	TRBJ1-5	many	CASRATGLNQPQHF	TGTGCCAGTAGGGCAACAGGGTTAAATCAGCCCCAGCATTTT
TRBV7-3	TRBD2	TRBJ2-3	few	CASSPTRLAGVDTQYF	TGTGCCAGCAGCCCGACTCGACTAGCGGGGGTAGATACGCAGTATTTT
TRBV5-1	-	TRBJ1-1	many	CASSLAGPNTEAFF	TGCGCCAGCAGCTTGGCAGGTCCGAACACTGAAGCTTTCTTT
TRBV28	-	TRBJ2-3	many	CASSPPTDPKTQYF	TGTGCCAGCAGCCCCCCGACAGACCCCAAAACGCAGTATTTT
TRBV7-6	TRBD1	TRBJ2-5	-	CASSLTGLETQYF	TGTGCCAGCAGCTTGACAGGGCTGGAGACCCAGTACTTC
TRBV10-2	-	TRBJ1-6	many	CASSDGRATYNSPLHF	TGCGCCAGCAGTGACGGGCGGGCCACCTATAATTCACCCCTCCACTTT
TRBV7-4	-	TRBJ1-2	-	CASSRRPSARKAYGYTF	TGTGCCAGCAGCCGCCGACCTTCAGCTCGAAAGGCCTATGGCTACACCTTC
TRBV12-3/TRBV12-4	-	TRBJ1-2	many	CASSTVHSFRKTYGYTF	TGTGCCAGCAGTACTGTACACAGCTTCCGAAAGACCTATGGCTACACCTTC
TRBV12-3/TRBV12-4	TRBD2	TRBJ2-3	few	CASSSDKGREVF	TGTGCCAGCAGTTCTGACAAGGGACGGGAGGTCTTT
TRBV19	-	TRBJ2-2	many	CASSNTGMDTGELFF	TGTGCCAGTAGTAATACAGGGATGGACACCGGGGAGCTGTTTTTT
TRBV5-1	TRBD1	TRBJ1-2	many	CASSLSTGFYYGYTF	TGCGCCAGCAGCTTGTCGACAGGGTTTTACTATGGCTACACCTTC
TRBV5-1	TRBD2	TRBJ2-1	-	CVSNPSGRAYNEQFF	TGCGTCAGCAACCCTAGCGGGAGGGCCTACAATGAGCAGTTCTTC